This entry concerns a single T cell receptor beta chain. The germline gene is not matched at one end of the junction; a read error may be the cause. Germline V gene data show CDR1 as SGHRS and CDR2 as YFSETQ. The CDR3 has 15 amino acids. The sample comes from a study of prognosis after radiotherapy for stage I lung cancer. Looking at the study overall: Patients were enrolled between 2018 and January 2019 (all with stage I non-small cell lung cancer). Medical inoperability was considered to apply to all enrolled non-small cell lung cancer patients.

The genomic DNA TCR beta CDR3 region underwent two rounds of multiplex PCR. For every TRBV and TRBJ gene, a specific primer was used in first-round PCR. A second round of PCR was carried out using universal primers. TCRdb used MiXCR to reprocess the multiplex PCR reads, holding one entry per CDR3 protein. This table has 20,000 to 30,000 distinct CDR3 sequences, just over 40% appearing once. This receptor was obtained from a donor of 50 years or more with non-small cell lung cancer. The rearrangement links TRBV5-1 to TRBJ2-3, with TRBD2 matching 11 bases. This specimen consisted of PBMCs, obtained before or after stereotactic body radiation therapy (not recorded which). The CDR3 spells CASSLTSGRLDAQYF. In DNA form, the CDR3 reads TGCGCCAGCAGCTTGACTAGCGGGAGATTAGATGCGCAGTATTTT.